This TCR beta chain appears in the sequencing data of a study of blood T cell repertoires in COVID-19. On the study more broadly: Collection of acute and convalescent COVID-19 samples took place in the United States, Italy and Spain. Sources were T cells, B-cell-depleted T cells, or PBMCs; the material itself was cDNA or gDNA.

Those enrolled in Seattle joined during active infection and were followed longitudinally afterward. In the study's own analysis: Reference gene primer amplification gave nucleated cell count estimates. Assay used: immunoSEQ multiplex PCR; TCRdb lists only in-frame clones, some missing. Clonal size and the V and J genes are those of that table, whereas D and trimming came from the DNA. This repertoire shows roughly 62,000 clones, approximately 83% found once; its top ten account for 8% to 10%. Germline V CDR1 and CDR2: LGHDT, YNNKEL (reference sequence). With 4 bases removed from V and 8 bases from J, the gap between germline ends came to 21 bases. This CDR3 has 15 amino acids.

This TCR was recovered from an elderly man with COVID-19, enrolled during active disease. Sequenced material: peripheral blood. V gene TRBV3-1 (or the pseudogene TRBV3-2) combines with J gene TRBJ2-7; the D is unclear. CDR3 protein: CASSPSVSMVGQQYF. The DNA of the CDR3 is TGTGCCAGCAGCCCAAGCGTGTCTATGGTAGGTCAGCAGTACTTC.